Following are 8 T cell receptor beta chains from one sample sequenced in a study of T cell responses to AZD1222 COVID-19 vaccine. Repertoires were generated with immunoSEQ multiplex PCR, while TCRdb's copy carries only in-frame clones and drops some. The table records around 160,000 clones, about 93% of them present only once. The sequences come from peripheral blood, collected on day 0 of MenACWY control vaccination. These TCRs come from an adult in good health.

This chain uses TRBV12-3 or TRBV12-4 with TRBJ2-7; 7 bases agree with TRBD1. The CDR3 has 13 residues. V shed 6 bases and J 4 bases; nucleotides not matched to a gene: 6. The CDR3 is CASRTGVGYEQYF. The CDR3 DNA follows: TGTGCCAGCAGAACAGGGGTAGGGTACGAGCAGTACTTC.

This clone has a single count. The chain recombines TRBV12-3 or TRBV12-4 with TRBJ1-1; D is uncertain. Trimming removed 4 bases from V and 1 base from J, with 7 bases in between. This CDR3 contains 13 residues. The CDR3 coding sequence is TGTGCCAGCAGTTACAGACCGAACACTGAAGCTTTCTTT. This gives the protein CASSYRPNTEAFF.

In this sample, this clone turned up many times. The V and J genes are TRBV5-6 and TRBJ1-1; D ambiguous. The CDR3 sequence is 11 residues long. Trimming removed 7 bases at V and 1 base at J, with 5 bases between. CDR1 is SGHDT, CDR2 YYEEEE, per germline. CDR3 residues: CASQGNTEAFF. The CDR3 DNA sequence: TGTGCCAGCCAAGGGAACACTGAAGCTTTCTTT.

The V and J genes are TRBV27 and TRBJ1-4; D remains ambiguous. The germline V gene encodes CDR1 MNHEY and CDR2 SMNVEV (reference sequence). This CDR3 has 16 residues. The ends were cut back, 5 bases at V and 0 bases at J, with 13 bases in the middle. This chain's CDR3 is CASSPWANPTNEKLFF. The CDR3 DNA reads as TGTGCCAGCAGTCCCTGGGCGAACCCAACTAATGAAAAACTGTTTTTT.

V usage is TRBV19 and J usage is TRBJ2-3; no reliable D call. CDR1 is LNHDA and CDR2 is SQIVND in the germline V gene (reference sequence). This CDR3 spans 15 amino acids. V shed 3 bases and J shed 3 bases, with 13 bases lying between them. This CDR3 is CASSIGQPRTDTQYF. The CDR3 region has the DNA TGTGCCAGTAGTATCGGCCAGCCCCGAACAGATACGCAGTATTTT.

This chain connects TRBV2 to TRBJ2-1; 14 bases are shared with TRBD2. This CDR3 has 14 amino acids. V lost 7 bases to trimming and J lost 9 bases; unmatched junction nucleotides: 5. Germline lookup yields CDR1 SNHLY and CDR2 FYNNEI. CDR3 amino acids: CASTGLAGVSEQFF. The CDR3 coding sequence is TGTGCCAGCACGGGACTAGCGGGAGTATCTGAGCAGTTCTTC.

The J gene is TRBJ1-1, the V gene TRBV28; D unresolved. V was trimmed by 6 bases and J by 3 bases, leaving 8 bases between them. Germline CDR1 reads MDHEN; CDR2 reads SYDVKM. This CDR3 is 12 amino acids long. DNA of the CDR3: TGTGCCAGCAGCCCTCCTTACACTGAAGCTTTCTTT. Translated: CASSPPYTEAFF.

This sequence joins TRBV3-1 (or the pseudogene TRBV3-2) and TRBJ1-1; no clear D gene. Germline CDR1 and CDR2: LGHDT and YNNKEL (reference sequence). There are 11 residues in the CDR3. This CDR3 reads CAAVSNTEAFF. Written as DNA, the CDR3 is TGTGCGGCTGTCTCGAACACTGAAGCTTTCTTT.